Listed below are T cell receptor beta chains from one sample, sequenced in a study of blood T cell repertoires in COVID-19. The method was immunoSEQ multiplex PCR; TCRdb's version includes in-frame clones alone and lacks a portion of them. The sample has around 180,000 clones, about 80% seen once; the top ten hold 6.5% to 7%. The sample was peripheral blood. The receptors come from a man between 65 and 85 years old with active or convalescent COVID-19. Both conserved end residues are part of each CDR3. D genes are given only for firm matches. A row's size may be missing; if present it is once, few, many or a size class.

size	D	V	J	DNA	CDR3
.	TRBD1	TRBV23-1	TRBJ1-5	TGCGCCAGCAGTTGGTTCCGAGACAGGGAGTGTCAGCCCCAGCATTTT	CASSWFRDRECQPQHF
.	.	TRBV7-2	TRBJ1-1	TGTGCCAGCAGCTTAGAACTGAGAAGTTTTGACACTGAAGCTTTCTTT	CASSLELRSFDTEAFF
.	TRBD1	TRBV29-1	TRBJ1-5	TGCAGCGTTTCAACAGGGGTTGATCAGCCCCAGCATTTT	CSVSTGVDQPQHF
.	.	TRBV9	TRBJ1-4	TGTGCCAGCAGCCCGGGAGGACGAGCTAATGAAAAACTGTTTTTT	CASSPGGRANEKLFF
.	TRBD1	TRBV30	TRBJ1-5	TGTGCCTGGAGTGTACCATTGGGGACAGGGTTTAATCAGCCCCAGCATTTT	CAWSVPLGTGFNQPQHF
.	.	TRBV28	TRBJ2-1	TGTGCCAGCAGTTTCGTGGCAGTTGACAATGAGCAGTTCTTC	CASSFVAVDNEQFF
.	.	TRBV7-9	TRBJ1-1	TGTGCCAGCAGCCCACCGACAAGAAACACTGAAGCTTTCTTT	CASSPPTRNTEAFF
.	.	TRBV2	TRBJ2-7	TGTGCCAGCAGTGAAGCGGTTGGGCTGCGCGAGCAGTACTTC	CASSEAVGLREQYF
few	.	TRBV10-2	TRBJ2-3	TGCGCCAGCAGTGACAGGGGCCACGCCACAGATACGCAGTATTTT	CASSDRGHATDTQYF
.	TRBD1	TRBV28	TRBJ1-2	TGTGCCAGCAGTTTGGCGGGACAGGGGGAGGGTGGCTACACCTTC	CASSLAGQGEGGYTF
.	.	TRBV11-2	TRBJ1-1	TGTGCCAGCAGTAGCAGAATCATGAACACTGAAGCTTTCTTT	CASSSRIMNTEAFF
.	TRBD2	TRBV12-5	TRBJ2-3	TGTGCTAGTGGTTTGGGGGCGGGAGGCACAGATACGCAGTATTTT	CASGLGAGGTDTQYF
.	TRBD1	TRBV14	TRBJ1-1	TGTGCCAGCAGCCAGAGAACTACAGGGGTCTCAACTAACACTGAAGCTTTCTTT	CASSQRTTGVSTNTEAFF
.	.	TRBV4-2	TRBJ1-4	TGTGCCAGCAGCCAAGGTCCGACAGAAAAACTGTTTTTT	CASSQGPTEKLFF
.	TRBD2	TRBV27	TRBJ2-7	TGTGCCAGCAGTTTGGGAGGGACTTCCTACGAGCAGTACTTC	CASSLGGTSYEQYF
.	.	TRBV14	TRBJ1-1	TGTGCCAGCAGCCAAGGCGGCGGGGTCCTGAAAGCTTTCTTT	CASSQGGGVLKAFF
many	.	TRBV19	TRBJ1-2	TGTGCCACCAAACGGTGGGACATTTCAAACTATGGCTACACCTTC	CATKRWDISNYGYTF
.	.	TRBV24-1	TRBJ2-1	TGTGCCACCAGTACGACTACCTCGGGATACAATGAGCAGTTCTTC	CATSTTTSGYNEQFF
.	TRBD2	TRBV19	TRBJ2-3	TGTGCCAGTAGTTCCACGTACCGGACTAGCGGGAGATCAGATACGCAGTATTTT	CASSSTYRTSGRSDTQYF
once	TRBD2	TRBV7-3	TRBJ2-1	TGTGCCAGCAGCTTAACCGGGACTAGCGGGAACAATGAGCAGTTCTTC	CASSLTGTSGNNEQFF
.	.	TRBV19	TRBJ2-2	TGTGCCAGTAGTACAGGGATTGGCACCGGGGAGCTGTTTTTT	CASSTGIGTGELFF
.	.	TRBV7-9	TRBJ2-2	TGTGCCAGCAGCTCACAACTGACAGGACCGAACACCGGGGAGCTGTTTTTT	CASSSQLTGPNTGELFF
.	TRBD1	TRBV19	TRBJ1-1	TGTGCCAGTAGTATGGACAGGGGGCAGACTGAAGCTTTCTTT	CASSMDRGQTEAFF
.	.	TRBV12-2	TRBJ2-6	TGTGCAAGTCGCTTAGCGTGGGCAGGGCCTGGGGCCAACGTCCTGACTTTC	CASRLAWAGPGANVLTF
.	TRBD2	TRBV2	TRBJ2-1	TGTGCCAGCAGTGGGAATAGCGGGGGGAACAATGAGCAGTTCTTC	CASSGNSGGNNEQFF
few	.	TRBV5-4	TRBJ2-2	TGTGCCAGCAGCTTGGCCGGAGCGGCGGCGAACACCGGGGAGCTGTTTTTT	CASSLAGAAANTGELFF
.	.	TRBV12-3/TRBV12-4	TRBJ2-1	TGTGCCAGCAACCTAGCTCTCAATGAGCAGTTCTTC	CASNLALNEQFF
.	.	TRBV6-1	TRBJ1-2	TGTGCCAGCAGTGAGCGAGCGGATACCAGGATCAACTATGGCTACACCTTC	CASSERADTRINYGYTF
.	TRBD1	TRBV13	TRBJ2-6	TGTGCCAGCAGCTTTAGGACAGGGTTTAGATATGGGGCCAACGTCCTGACTTTC	CASSFRTGFRYGANVLTF
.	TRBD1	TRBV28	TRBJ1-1	TGTGCCAGCAGTTCCGGGACAGACGTGAACACTGAAGCTTTCTTT	CASSSGTDVNTEAFF
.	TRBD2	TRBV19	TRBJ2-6	TGTGCCAGCGGGACTAGCGGGAGATTCTCTGGGGCCAACGTCCTGACTTTC	CASGTSGRFSGANVLTF
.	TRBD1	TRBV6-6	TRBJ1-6	TGTGCCAGCAGTCCCGGGACAGGATATAATTCACCCCTCCACTTT	CASSPGTGYNSPLHF
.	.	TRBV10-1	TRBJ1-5	TGCGCCAGCGGACTCGGGCCCCCCCTGCCCCAGCATTTT	CASGLGPPLPQHF
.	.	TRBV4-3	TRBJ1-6	TGCGCCAGCAGCCAAGGAGTAGGGGGAGATAATTCACCCCTCCACTTT	CASSQGVGGDNSPLHF
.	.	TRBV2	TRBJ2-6	TGTGCCAGCACTCTGGGGCCCTCTGGGGCCAACGTCCTGACTTTC	CASTLGPSGANVLTF
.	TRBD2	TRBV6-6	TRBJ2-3	TGTGCCAGCAGTTACTCACAACTAGCGGGGACAGATACGCAGTATTTT	CASSYSQLAGTDTQYF
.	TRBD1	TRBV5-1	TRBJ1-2	TGCGCCAGCGGTATGGACAGGACCGATTATGGCTACACCTTC	CASGMDRTDYGYTF
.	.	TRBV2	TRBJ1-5	TGTGCCAGCAGTGCCATCAATCAGCCCCAGCATTTT	CASSAINQPQHF
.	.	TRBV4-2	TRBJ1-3	TGTGCCAGCAGCCCCCGGGCTAACGGGGGGGGCAACACCATATATTTT	CASSPRANGGGNTIYF
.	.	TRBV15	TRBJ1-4	TGTGCCACCAGCGCTGCACAGGCACACTCCTGGGATGAAAAACTGTTTTTT	CATSAAQAHSWDEKLFF
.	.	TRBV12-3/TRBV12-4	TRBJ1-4	TGTGCCAGCAGCAAAGGGGAGGGGGAAAAACTGTTTTTT	CASSKGEGEKLFF
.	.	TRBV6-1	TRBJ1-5	TGTGCCAGCAGTGAAGTTATAGTGGGAGGCCAGCCCCAGCATTTT	CASSEVIVGGQPQHF
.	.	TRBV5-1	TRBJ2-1	TGCGCCAGCAGCTTGTCAGGCGGGGAAGCCGAGCAGTTCTTC	CASSLSGGEAEQFF
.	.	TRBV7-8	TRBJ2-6	TGTGCCAGCAGCTTATCATGGGGCCACTCTGGGGCCAACGTCCTGACTTTC	CASSLSWGHSGANVLTF
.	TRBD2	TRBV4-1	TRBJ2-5	TGCGCCAGCAGCCTCGGATCGGGGGGAGGAGAGACCCAGTACTTC	CASSLGSGGGETQYF
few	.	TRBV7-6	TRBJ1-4	TGTGCCAGCAGCTTTCTCAGCGGGGTAGGGGAAAAACTGTTTTTT	CASSFLSGVGEKLFF
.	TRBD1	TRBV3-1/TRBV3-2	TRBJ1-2	TGTGCCAGCAGCCAAGGAACAGGGGGAGGCTATGGCTACACCTTC	CASSQGTGGGYGYTF
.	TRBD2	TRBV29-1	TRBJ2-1	TGCAGCGCGGGACTAGAATACAATGAGCAGTTCTTC	CSAGLEYNEQFF
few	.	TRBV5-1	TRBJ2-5	TGCGCCAGCAGCGCGAGCGGGCCGAGGGAGACCCAGTACTTC	CASSASGPRETQYF
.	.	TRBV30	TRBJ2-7	TGTGCCTGGTTCTCGGGGAACTACGAGCAGTACTTC	CAWFSGNYEQYF
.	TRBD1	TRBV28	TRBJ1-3	TGTGCCAGCACGGAGGGGGCGGGAAACACCATATATTTT	CASTEGAGNTIYF